This T cell receptor (beta chain) stems from a study of radiotherapy plus CTLA-4 blockade in lung cancer. Sequencing used immunoSEQ multiplex PCR; TCRdb keeps in-frame clones, though not all of them. The repertoire holds 52,000 or so clones, around 80% seen once, with over 6% in the top ten. Comment on this clone: The antigen is undetermined.

Study observations and caveats: Early blood T cell clone dynamics, with interferon-beta, were reported to best predict response.

The length of the CDR3 is 18 residues. From germline, CDR1 is SGDLS and CDR2 YYNGEE. V lost 0 bases to trimming and J lost 6 bases; unmatched junction nucleotides: 16. The sample was peripheral blood, taken from a patient treated with radiotherapy plus ipilimumab. This chain joins TRBV9 and TRBJ2-3, with TRBD2 identical over 7 bases. This sequence was found in a human donor with non-small cell lung cancer whose response to radiotherapy plus ipilimumab could not be evaluated. Written as DNA, the CDR3 is TGTGCCAGCAGCGTAGCCGCCGGTCGTGCGGGAGAGGCGGATACGCAGTATTTT. It yields the protein CASSVAAGRAGEADTQYF.